A selection of T cell receptor beta chains follows, all from one sample in a study of blood T cell repertoires in COVID-19. The assay was immunoSEQ multiplex PCR, and TCRdb's table has in-frame clones only and misses some. The table includes 250,000 to 350,000 clones, around 88% detected once. Sequencing was carried out using peripheral blood. Every receptor here comes from a man younger than 40 with acute or convalescent COVID-19. Both conserved end residues are part of each CDR3. The D gene is left open where the match is weak. Part of the rows lack a size; the others show once, few, many or a class for expanded clones.

CDR3nt: TGTGCCAGCAGAATCGGGGAAACGGGGTATCAGCCCCAGCATTTT; CDR3aa: CASRIGETGYQPQHF; d_gene: NA; abundance: NA; v_gene: TRBV28; j_gene: TRBJ1-5
CDR3nt: TGTGCCAGCAGTGAAAGGGTGGAGGTTCAGCCCCAGCATTTT; CDR3aa: CASSERVEVQPQHF; d_gene: NA; abundance: NA; v_gene: TRBV6-1; j_gene: TRBJ1-5
CDR3nt: TGTGCCAGCACCCAGGGTGGATTAGACACTGAAGCTTTCTTT; CDR3aa: CASTQGGLDTEAFF; d_gene: NA; abundance: NA; v_gene: TRBV6-5; j_gene: TRBJ1-1
CDR3nt: TGTGCCAGCAGCGTAATAGCGGGCACTGAAGCTTTCTTT; CDR3aa: CASSVIAGTEAFF; d_gene: NA; abundance: NA; v_gene: TRBV9; j_gene: TRBJ1-1
CDR3nt: TGTGCCAGCAGCCAAATGACAGGGGGAGAGACCCAGTACTTC; CDR3aa: CASSQMTGGETQYF; d_gene: TRBD1; abundance: NA; v_gene: TRBV13; j_gene: TRBJ2-5
CDR3nt: TGTGCCAGCAGCTTAGTAGCGGGAGTCATTGAGCAGTTCTTC; CDR3aa: CASSLVAGVIEQFF; d_gene: TRBD2; abundance: NA; v_gene: TRBV7-9; j_gene: TRBJ2-1
CDR3nt: TGCAGCGCGAGAGGGACAGGGACCTACGAGCAGTACTTC; CDR3aa: CSARGTGTYEQYF; d_gene: TRBD1; abundance: NA; v_gene: TRBV29-1; j_gene: TRBJ2-7
CDR3nt: TGTGCCACCAGCTCAACGAGAGATACGCAGTATTTT; CDR3aa: CATSSTRDTQYF; d_gene: NA; abundance: few; v_gene: TRBV15; j_gene: TRBJ2-3
CDR3nt: TGTGCCAGCAGCTCGTATACGGGGACAGCCTCTTCGGCCAAAAACATTCAGTACTTC; CDR3aa: CASSSYTGTASSAKNIQYF; d_gene: TRBD1; abundance: NA; v_gene: TRBV5-6; j_gene: TRBJ2-4
CDR3nt: TGTGCCATCAGTGAGTTGGAACAGGGGAGTCAGCCCCAGCATTTT; CDR3aa: CAISELEQGSQPQHF; d_gene: TRBD1; abundance: NA; v_gene: TRBV10-3; j_gene: TRBJ1-5
CDR3nt: TGCAGCGTGGCCAGGGACAGGGGTTTAGAGACCCAGTACTTC; CDR3aa: CSVARDRGLETQYF; d_gene: TRBD1; abundance: NA; v_gene: TRBV29-1; j_gene: TRBJ2-5
CDR3nt: TGTGCCAGCAGCTTGGAGCGGTCAACTAACTATGGCTACACCTTC; CDR3aa: CASSLERSTNYGYTF; d_gene: NA; abundance: NA; v_gene: TRBV5-4; j_gene: TRBJ1-2
CDR3nt: TGCGCCAGCAGTCCAAGCCAGGACAGACTGAACACTGAAGCTTTCTTT; CDR3aa: CASSPSQDRLNTEAFF; d_gene: NA; abundance: NA; v_gene: TRBV10-1; j_gene: TRBJ1-1
CDR3nt: TGTGCCAGCAGTCCTGACAGAAGACCTAACTATGGCTACACCTTC; CDR3aa: CASSPDRRPNYGYTF; d_gene: NA; abundance: NA; v_gene: TRBV27; j_gene: TRBJ1-2
CDR3nt: TGTGCCAGCAGCTTCAGGGGGCGGGCCTACGAGCAGTACTTC; CDR3aa: CASSFRGRAYEQYF; d_gene: TRBD1; abundance: NA; v_gene: TRBV5-4; j_gene: TRBJ2-7
CDR3nt: TGTGCCAGCAGTTTTGCGGGAGAACGGGCAGATACGCAGTATTTT; CDR3aa: CASSFAGERADTQYF; d_gene: TRBD2; abundance: once; v_gene: TRBV27; j_gene: TRBJ2-3
CDR3nt: TGTGCCAGCAGAAATAGTGGCATGGACAGTGACTTCGGGGAGCTGTTTTTT; CDR3aa: CASRNSGMDSDFGELFF; d_gene: NA; abundance: NA; v_gene: TRBV21-1; j_gene: TRBJ2-2
CDR3nt: TGTGCCAGCAGTTTAAGGGGCGGAAATGGCTACACCTTC; CDR3aa: CASSLRGGNGYTF; d_gene: NA; abundance: NA; v_gene: TRBV27; j_gene: TRBJ1-2
CDR3nt: TGTGCCAGTAGGACACAGGGGGCAAGGGACGGCTACACCTTC; CDR3aa: CASRTQGARDGYTF; d_gene: TRBD1; abundance: once; v_gene: TRBV19; j_gene: TRBJ1-2
CDR3nt: TGTGCCAGCAGCTTCAGACTAGCTGACTACAATGAGCAGTTCTTC; CDR3aa: CASSFRLADYNEQFF; d_gene: TRBD2; abundance: once; v_gene: TRBV7-9; j_gene: TRBJ2-1
CDR3nt: TGTGCCAGTAGTATAGTGTCGGGGGGGGCCTACGAGCAGTACTTC; CDR3aa: CASSIVSGGAYEQYF; d_gene: TRBD2; abundance: NA; v_gene: TRBV19; j_gene: TRBJ2-7
CDR3nt: TGTGCCAGCAGTGCCCGGACAGGGAGTGATTCACCCCTCCACTTT; CDR3aa: CASSARTGSDSPLHF; d_gene: TRBD1; abundance: NA; v_gene: TRBV28; j_gene: TRBJ1-6
CDR3nt: TGTGCCAGCAATAAACAGGGATTGGGGACAGATACGCAGTATTTT; CDR3aa: CASNKQGLGTDTQYF; d_gene: NA; abundance: once; v_gene: TRBV2; j_gene: TRBJ2-3
CDR3nt: TGTGCCAGCAGCCATCGGACAGGGCGCTCCTACGAGCAGTACTTC; CDR3aa: CASSHRTGRSYEQYF; d_gene: TRBD1; abundance: few; v_gene: TRBV14; j_gene: TRBJ2-7
CDR3nt: TGTGCCAGCAGTTTTGGAGGCTCCTACGAGCAGTACTTC; CDR3aa: CASSFGGSYEQYF; d_gene: NA; abundance: NA; v_gene: TRBV12-3/TRBV12-4; j_gene: TRBJ2-7
CDR3nt: TGTGCCAGCAGTTTAGGGTTGGGACAGGGGGCTGGCACCGGGGAGCTGTTTTTT; CDR3aa: CASSLGLGQGAGTGELFF; d_gene: TRBD1; abundance: NA; v_gene: TRBV28; j_gene: TRBJ2-2
CDR3nt: TGTGCCAGCAGTGAAGCGCTGGGGGGCCAAGAGACCCAGTACTTC; CDR3aa: CASSEALGGQETQYF; d_gene: NA; abundance: NA; v_gene: TRBV2; j_gene: TRBJ2-5
CDR3nt: TGTGCCAGCTCTCGTTACGACAGGGAGAACACTGAAGCTTTCTTT; CDR3aa: CASSRYDRENTEAFF; d_gene: TRBD1; abundance: NA; v_gene: TRBV18; j_gene: TRBJ1-1
CDR3nt: TGTGCCAGCAGTCCTACCGGGAATATGAACACTGAAGCTTTCTTT; CDR3aa: CASSPTGNMNTEAFF; d_gene: NA; abundance: NA; v_gene: TRBV27; j_gene: TRBJ1-1
CDR3nt: TGTGCCAGCAGTTCCCTCCCGACTAGCGGTGCGACCCAGTACTTC; CDR3aa: CASSSLPTSGATQYF; d_gene: TRBD2; abundance: NA; v_gene: TRBV6-5; j_gene: TRBJ2-5
CDR3nt: TGTGCCAGCAGCCAAAGAGGGACTAGCGGGAGGGCACGCGATGAGCAGTTCTTC; CDR3aa: CASSQRGTSGRARDEQFF; d_gene: TRBD2; abundance: NA; v_gene: TRBV7-2; j_gene: TRBJ2-1
CDR3nt: TGTGCCTGGAGTGTATGGGGGGTATCCTACGAGCAGTACTTC; CDR3aa: CAWSVWGVSYEQYF; d_gene: NA; abundance: NA; v_gene: TRBV30; j_gene: TRBJ2-7
CDR3nt: TGTGCCAGCTCACCCTTAGCGCGGGGCACAGATACGCAGTATTTT; CDR3aa: CASSPLARGTDTQYF; d_gene: NA; abundance: few; v_gene: TRBV18; j_gene: TRBJ2-3
CDR3nt: TGTGCCATCAGTGCCCCCGACAGATCCGCGGCTGACGAGCAGTACTTC; CDR3aa: CAISAPDRSAADEQYF; d_gene: NA; abundance: NA; v_gene: TRBV10-3; j_gene: TRBJ2-7
CDR3nt: TGTGCCAGCAGCCCGGTTCGGGTCTCTGGGGCCAACGTCCTGACTTTC; CDR3aa: CASSPVRVSGANVLTF; d_gene: NA; abundance: NA; v_gene: TRBV7-3; j_gene: TRBJ2-6
CDR3nt: TGTGCCAGCAGAGGAGGAAGGCGGGGTGGCTACACCTTC; CDR3aa: CASRGGRRGGYTF; d_gene: NA; abundance: once; v_gene: TRBV6-5; j_gene: TRBJ1-2
CDR3nt: TGCGCCAGCAGCAAAGGGACAGGGGGCTTAGAGACCCAGTACTTC; CDR3aa: CASSKGTGGLETQYF; d_gene: TRBD1; abundance: NA; v_gene: TRBV5-1; j_gene: TRBJ2-5
CDR3nt: TGCGCCAGCAAACCGTCGGGGAGGGCGACTTACAATGAGCAGTTCTTC; CDR3aa: CASKPSGRATYNEQFF; d_gene: TRBD2; abundance: NA; v_gene: TRBV10-2; j_gene: TRBJ2-1
CDR3nt: TGTGCCAGCAGCGTTGGGGAGTCGTGGCCAGATCCTTATGGCTACACCTTC; CDR3aa: CASSVGESWPDPYGYTF; d_gene: NA; abundance: NA; v_gene: TRBV7-2; j_gene: TRBJ1-2
CDR3nt: TGTGCCAGTAGTATAAAACTAGCGGGAGCAGATACGCAGTATTTT; CDR3aa: CASSIKLAGADTQYF; d_gene: TRBD2; abundance: NA; v_gene: TRBV19; j_gene: TRBJ2-3
CDR3nt: TGTGCCAGCAGTTATAAAACAGGGATTGATACGCAGTATTTT; CDR3aa: CASSYKTGIDTQYF; d_gene: NA; abundance: NA; v_gene: TRBV6-5; j_gene: TRBJ2-3
CDR3nt: TGCAGCGTTGGTAACGCGGGAGCATGGCATGAGCAGTTCTTC; CDR3aa: CSVGNAGAWHEQFF; d_gene: TRBD2; abundance: once; v_gene: TRBV29-1; j_gene: TRBJ2-1
CDR3nt: TGTGCCAGCAGCCCCCTCCCAGATGGCTACACCTTC; CDR3aa: CASSPLPDGYTF; d_gene: NA; abundance: few; v_gene: TRBV9; j_gene: TRBJ1-2
CDR3nt: TGCGCCAGCAGCTTTCAGGGGGCCAACTTGAACACTGAAGCTTTCTTT; CDR3aa: CASSFQGANLNTEAFF; d_gene: TRBD1; abundance: once; v_gene: TRBV4-1; j_gene: TRBJ1-1
CDR3nt: TGTGCCAGCAGTTTGCACGCGGGCTACACCTTC; CDR3aa: CASSLHAGYTF; d_gene: NA; abundance: NA; v_gene: TRBV28; j_gene: TRBJ1-2
CDR3nt: TGTGCCAGCAGTCACCCAGATCAGCCCCAGCATTTT; CDR3aa: CASSHPDQPQHF; d_gene: NA; abundance: NA; v_gene: TRBV12-3/TRBV12-4; j_gene: TRBJ1-5
CDR3nt: TGTGCCAGCAGTTTGAGGTCCAGGGGCGCGGATGGCTACACCTTC; CDR3aa: CASSLRSRGADGYTF; d_gene: NA; abundance: NA; v_gene: TRBV7-8; j_gene: TRBJ1-2
CDR3nt: TGTGCCAGCAGCCTGTCAGAGGGGGTATTACTGAACACTGAAGCTTTCTTT; CDR3aa: CASSLSEGVLLNTEAFF; d_gene: NA; abundance: NA; v_gene: TRBV7-9; j_gene: TRBJ1-1
CDR3nt: TGTGCCAGCAGTTTTGACATTGGCTACACCTTC; CDR3aa: CASSFDIGYTF; d_gene: NA; abundance: NA; v_gene: TRBV6-6; j_gene: TRBJ1-2
CDR3nt: TGCAGCGTTGGTAGTCCGTACCAAGAGACCCAGTACTTC; CDR3aa: CSVGSPYQETQYF; d_gene: NA; abundance: once; v_gene: TRBV29-1; j_gene: TRBJ2-5
CDR3nt: TGCGCCAGCAGAGAGTACGGGAGGAACACAGATACGCAGTATTTT; CDR3aa: CASREYGRNTDTQYF; d_gene: TRBD2; abundance: NA; v_gene: TRBV5-1; j_gene: TRBJ2-3
CDR3nt: TGCGCCAGCAGCCGGACAGCCTTTTGGAGAGGCAATCAGCCCCAGCATTTT; CDR3aa: CASSRTAFWRGNQPQHF; d_gene: NA; abundance: NA; v_gene: TRBV10-1; j_gene: TRBJ1-5
CDR3nt: TGTGCCAGCAGCCCCCGTTATCAAAGTTGGCGACAGCACACCGGGGAGCTGTTTTTT; CDR3aa: CASSPRYQSWRQHTGELFF; d_gene: NA; abundance: NA; v_gene: TRBV7-6; j_gene: TRBJ2-2